This TCR beta chain came from a study of shared clonotypes between healthy human individuals. Germline CDR1 and CDR2: MNHEY and SMNVEV (reference sequence). V lost 5 bases and J 2 bases, leaving 13 bases between the germline ends. The CDR3 extends over 16 amino acids. Data came from immunoSEQ multiplex PCR; TCRdb stores just in-frame clones and leaves some out. The sample contains approximately 640,000 clones, about 90% of which appear only once. J is TRBJ2-6 and V is TRBV27; either TRBD1 or TRBD2 may fit D (5 bases each). The source is a man aged 18 to 30 in good health. Some clones in this sample may be carry-over from other donors' samples. The specimen was memory CD8+ T cells from PBMCs. Subset meaning: CD45RO+ cells pooled with CCR7-negative TemRA cells. The CDR3 spells CASSPRDLAGANVLTF. The DNA for the CDR3 is TGTGCCAGCAGTCCCCGGGACCTAGCTGGGGCCAACGTCCTGACTTTC.